This TCR beta chain was profiled in a study of cytomegalovirus exposure and HLA in healthy donors. Germline CDR1 is SEHNR and CDR2 is FQNEAQ (reference sequence). This CDR3 is built from 16 residues. Trimming at V came to 5 bases and at J to 11 bases, leaving 16 bases not matched to a gene. A remark on this clone: What it binds is unknown.

Study results and caveats: CMV serostatus was the sole immune exposure information available. Upon later analysis, HLA-associated TCR beta chains proved more clonally expanded than other, equally common chains. Most TCR beta V segments were productive about 87% or about 30% of the time in an earlier analysis.

PCR was performed using 60 Vbeta and 13 Jbeta primers. The table came from immunoSEQ multiplex PCR; TCRdb's copy has only in-frame clones and leaves some out. The profile shows some 120,000 clones, roughly 9% of them singletons. The sequence was obtained from a woman in her forties in good health and CMV-seropositive. This rearrangement joins TRBV7-9 to TRBJ2-3, with 10 positions matching TRBD2. The sample taken for sequencing was PBMCs. The CDR3 DNA reads TGTGCCAGCAGCCTCGAAGCTAGCGGGGGACTTATTAAGCAGTATTTT. This encodes CASSLEASGGLIKQYF.